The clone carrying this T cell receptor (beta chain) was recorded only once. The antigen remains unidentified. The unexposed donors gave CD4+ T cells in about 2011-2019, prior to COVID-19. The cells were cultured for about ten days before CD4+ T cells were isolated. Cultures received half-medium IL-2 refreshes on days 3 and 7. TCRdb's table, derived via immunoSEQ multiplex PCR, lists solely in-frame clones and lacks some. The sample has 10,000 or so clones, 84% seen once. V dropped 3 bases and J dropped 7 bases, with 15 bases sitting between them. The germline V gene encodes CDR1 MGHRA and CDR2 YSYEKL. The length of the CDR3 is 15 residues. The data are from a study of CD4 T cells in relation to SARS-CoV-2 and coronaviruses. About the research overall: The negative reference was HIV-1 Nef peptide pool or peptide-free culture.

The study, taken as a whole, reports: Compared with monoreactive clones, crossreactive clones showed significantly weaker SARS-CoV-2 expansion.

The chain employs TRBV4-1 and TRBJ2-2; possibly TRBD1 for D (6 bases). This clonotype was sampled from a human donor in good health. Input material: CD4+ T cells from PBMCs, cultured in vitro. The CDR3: CASSHTPGVGGELFF. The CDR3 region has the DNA TGCGCCAGCAGCCACACCCCAGGGGTTGGCGGGGAGCTGTTTTTT.